This T cell receptor beta chain is from a study of radiation and T cells in renal cell carcinoma. Study in general: Nephrectomy followed 15 Gy stereotactic body radiation by 4 weeks.

This clone turned up a few times. Its cognate antigen is unknown. TCRdb keeps only in-frame clones here, not all; method: immunoSEQ multiplex PCR. The sample carries under 55,000 clones, 65% to 90% recorded once. V was pared by 3 bases and J by 6 bases, with 11 bases between. The CDR3 spans 13 residues. Germline assignment: CDR1 SGHTA and CDR2 FQGTGA. Findings and caveats of the study: In blood, top tumor clones expanded by 2 weeks, shrinking by 4. Pretreatment tumor biopsies were lacking, so baseline clonotypes are unknown.

As for time point: baseline pretreatment blood. Treatment reported: 15 Gy SBRT to primary tumor, nephrectomy 4 weeks later. The V and J genes are TRBV7-3 and TRBJ1-2; the D gene is possibly TRBD1 (5 bases). The receptor comes from a woman between 65 and 79 years old with renal cell carcinoma. Sequencing used blood, obtained from a patient whose treatment included radiotherapy and nephrectomy. The CDR3 protein is CASSFGGIDGYTF. As DNA, the CDR3 is TGTGCCAGCAGCTTTGGGGGGATCGATGGCTACACCTTC. Using reference TRBV7-3 and TRBJ1-2 for the parts outside the CDR3, the full variable domain is GAGVSQTPSNKVTEKGKYVELRCDPISGHTALYWYRQSLGQGPEFLIYFQGTGAADDSGLPNDRFFAVRPEGSVSTLKIQRTERGDSAVYLCASSFGGIDGYTFGSGTRLTVV.